One and the same sample provided the 15 T cell receptor beta chains below, sequenced in a study of blood T cell repertoires in COVID-19. Libraries were prepared by immunoSEQ multiplex PCR; TCRdb keeps only in-frame clonotypes and omits some of them. The sample carries approximately 200,000 clones, 80% to 85% recorded once. The specimen sequenced was peripheral blood. The origin of the receptors is a woman older than 75 with COVID-19, enrolled during active disease.

This chain's CDR3 is CASSLAGGQETQYF. CDR3 nucleotide sequence: TGCGCCAGCAGCTTGGCGGGGGGCCAAGAGACCCAGTACTTC. The chain recombines TRBV5-1 with TRBJ2-5, with 7 bases identical to TRBD2. The V and J ends lost 0 bases and 1 base, in that order; junction bases with no gene match: 0. The CDR3 consists of 14 residues. The germline CDR1 and CDR2 sequences are SGHRS and YFSETQ.

The CDR3, as DNA: TGTGCCAGCAGCCAAGGTCTAGACTCCTACAATGAGCAGTTCTTC. This sequence encodes CASSQGLDSYNEQFF. The chain joins TRBV4-2 to TRBJ2-1; D unresolved. In germline, CDR1 is LGHNA, CDR2 YNFKEQ. The CDR3 has 15 amino acids. Trimming took off 1 base at V and 0 bases at J, with 7 bases between the two ends.

The gene calls are TRBV9 and TRBJ2-1; 10 nucleotides match TRBD2. V shed 3 bases, J shed 4 bases, and the junction held 4 bases outside the gene matches. The CDR3 runs to 15 residues. Germline CDR1 is SGDLS and CDR2 is YYNGEE. The CDR3 DNA sequence: TGTGCCAGCAGCGCCCTAGCGGGGGCTTACAATGAGCAGTTCTTC. Its protein is CASSALAGAYNEQFF.

The gene calls are TRBV2 and TRBJ2-1, with D perhaps matching TRBD1 (5 bases). Trimming removed 3 bases at V and 13 bases at J, with 13 bases between. The germline CDR1 and CDR2 sequences are SNHLY and FYNNEI. The CDR3 spans 12 residues. In DNA form, the CDR3 reads TGTGCCAGCAGTGACAGGGAAGTGATCCAGTTCTTC. Residues: CASSDREVIQFF.

This clone was seen a few times. The chain combines TRBV5-6 with TRBJ2-3; TRBD2 matches 8 bases. CDR3 length equals 16 residues. V lost 1 base to trimming and J lost 0 bases; unmatched junction nucleotides: 4. Germline CDR1 reads SGHDT; CDR2 reads YYEEEE. CDR3 nucleotides: TGTGCCAGCAGCTTGTGGCGGGGGGCTAGCACAGATACGCAGTATTTT. It translates to CASSLWRGASTDTQYF.

V usage is TRBV2 and J usage is TRBJ1-2, with D hard to call. Trimming removed 4 bases at V and 7 bases at J, with 7 bases between. The V gene's germline CDR1 is SNHLY and CDR2 FYNNEI. The CDR3 extends over 11 amino acids. Here the CDR3 reads CASSVRSGYTF. As DNA, the CDR3 is TGTGCCAGCAGTGTTAGGAGTGGCTACACCTTC.

In its sample, this clone was seen once. V usage is TRBV7-9 and J usage is TRBJ2-3; D perhaps matches TRBD2 (6 bases). The length of the CDR3 is 14 residues. Germline V gives CDR1 SEHNR, CDR2 FQNEAQ (reference sequence). V was cut by 1 base and J by 2 bases, with 7 bases left in between. The CDR3 spells CASSLGTTTDTQYF. The CDR3 DNA follows: TGTGCCAGCAGCTTAGGGACTACCACAGATACGCAGTATTTT. Complete variable domain (other parts from reference TRBV7-9 and TRBJ2-3): DTGVSQNPRHKITKRGQNVTFRCDPISEHNRLYWYRQTLGQGPEFLTYFQNEAQLEKSRLLSDRFSAERPKGSFSTLEIQRTEQGDSAMYLCASSLGTTTDTQYFGPGTRLTVL.

The chain uses TRBV3-1 (or the pseudogene TRBV3-2) and TRBJ2-7; D perhaps matches TRBD1 (5 bases). V was trimmed by 1 base and J by 6 bases, leaving 19 bases between them. Germline V gene sequence: CDR1 LGHDT, CDR2 YNNKEL (reference sequence). This CDR3 has 16 residues. CDR3 region: CASSQGTTSAGPEQYF. The CDR3 DNA reads as TGTGCCAGCAGCCAAGGTACTACCTCGGCAGGGCCCGAGCAGTACTTC.

The chain carries TRBV28 and TRBJ1-4; no firm D call. Germline CDR1 reads MDHEN; CDR2 reads SYDVKM. Trimming pared 2 bases from V and 0 bases from J, leaving 7 bases between. The CDR3 runs to 15 residues. The CDR3 nucleotides read TGTGCCAGCAGTTTAAGGAGGGCAACTAATGAAAAACTGTTTTTT. This translates into CASSLRRATNEKLFF.

This rearrangement joins TRBV7-8 to TRBJ2-5; 10 bases align to TRBD2. The CDR3 is 16 amino acids. Germline values: CDR1 SGHVS, CDR2 FQNEAQ. With V trimmed by 5 bases and J by 7 bases, 13 bases remained unmatched. The CDR3 DNA reads as TGTGCCAGCAGCCCTTCAAGCGGGAGGGTCCGGGGGACCCAGTACTTC. It translates to CASSPSSGRVRGTQYF. The full variable domain, completed using reference TRBV7-8 and TRBJ2-5, is GAGVSQSPRYKVAKRGQDVALRCDPISGHVSLFWYQQALGQGPEFLTYFQNEAQLDKSGLPSDRFFAERPEGSVSTLKIQRTQQEDSAVYLCASSPSSGRVRGTQYFGPGTRLLVL.

This clone was recorded once. This chain uses TRBV7-6 with TRBJ2-7; 14 bases are shared with TRBD2. Germline CDR1 SGHVS, CDR2 FNYEAQ. V lost 5 bases and J lost 3; bases outside the gene matches: 6. This CDR3 region has 16 residues. Here the CDR3 reads CASSKTSGRALYEQYF. CDR3 nucleotides: TGTGCCAGCAGCAAGACTAGCGGGAGGGCCCTCTACGAGCAGTACTTC.

This clone turned up a few times. The rearrangement uses TRBV6-1 and TRBJ2-6; TRBD1 aligns across 7 bases. With V trimmed by 4 bases and J by 2 bases, 11 bases remained unmatched. Germline assignment: CDR1 MNHNS and CDR2 SASEGT. CDR3 length: 18 residues. In nucleotides, the CDR3 is TGTGCCAGCAGTGCAATTACAGGGGCGCAGACTGGGGCCAACGTCCTGACTTTC. As protein: CASSAITGAQTGANVLTF.

V usage is TRBV5-1 and J usage is TRBJ2-7; D is uncertain. This CDR3 comprises 14 residues. CDR1 and CDR2 from the germline V gene are SGHRS and YFSETQ. Trimming left V 1 base short and J 0 bases short, with 8 bases between. CDR3 DNA: TGCGCCAGCAGCTTGAACATTGTCTCCTACGAGCAGTACTTC. Residues: CASSLNIVSYEQYF.

The gene calls are TRBV7-8 and TRBJ2-1, with unresolved D. The germline V gene encodes CDR1 SGHVS and CDR2 FQNEAQ. V lost 6 bases and J lost 9, with 12 bases in between. The CDR3 spans 12 residues. The CDR3 loop is CASSKENGEQFF. CDR3 coding DNA: TGTGCCAGCAGTAAGGAGAATGGTGAGCAGTTCTTC.

The genes are TRBV29-1 and TRBJ2-7, with TRBD2 matching over 7 bases. CDR3 size: 13 residues. CDR1 SQVTM and CDR2 ANQGSEA come from the germline V gene. With 6 bases clipped from V and 4 bases from J, the junction kept 9 bases outside the gene matches. DNA for the CDR3: TGCAGCGTGATTGCTAGCGGACAATACGAGCAGTACTTC. The encoded protein is CSVIASGQYEQYF.